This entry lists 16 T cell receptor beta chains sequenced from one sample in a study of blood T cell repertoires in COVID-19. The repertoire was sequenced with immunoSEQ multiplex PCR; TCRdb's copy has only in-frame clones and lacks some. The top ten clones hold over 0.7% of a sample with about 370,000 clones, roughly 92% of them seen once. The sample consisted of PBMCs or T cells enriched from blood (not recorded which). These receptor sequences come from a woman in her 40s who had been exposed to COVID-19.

The CDR3 bases are TGTGCCATCGAGGGACAGGGGGCGAGCGAGCAGTACTTC. This codes for CAIEGQGASEQYF. V and J are TRBV10-3 and TRBJ2-7, with 12 bases that match TRBD1. The ends lost 8 bases at V and 6 bases at J; junction bases unmatched: 5. Per the germline V gene, CDR1 is ENHRY and CDR2 is SYGVKD. The CDR3 totals 13 residues.

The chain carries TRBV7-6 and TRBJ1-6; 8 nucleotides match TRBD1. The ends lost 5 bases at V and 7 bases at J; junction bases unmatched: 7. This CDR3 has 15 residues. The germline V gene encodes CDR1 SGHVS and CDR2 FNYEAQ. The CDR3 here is CASSQRTGINSPLHF. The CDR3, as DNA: TGTGCCAGCAGCCAAAGGACAGGGATAAATTCACCCCTCCACTTT. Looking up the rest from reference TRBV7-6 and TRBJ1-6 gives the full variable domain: GAGVSQSPRYKVTKRGQDVALRCDPISGHVSLYWYRQALGQGPEFLTYFNYEAQQDKSGLPNDRFSAERPEGSISTLTIQRTEQRDSAMYRCASSQRTGINSPLHFGNGTRLTVT.

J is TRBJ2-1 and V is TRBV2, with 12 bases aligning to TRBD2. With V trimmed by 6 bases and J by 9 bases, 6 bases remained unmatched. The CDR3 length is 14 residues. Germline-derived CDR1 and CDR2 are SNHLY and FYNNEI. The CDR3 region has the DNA TGTGCCAGCAGAGAGACTAGCGGGAGAGGTGAGCAGTTCTTC. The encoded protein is CASRETSGRGEQFF.

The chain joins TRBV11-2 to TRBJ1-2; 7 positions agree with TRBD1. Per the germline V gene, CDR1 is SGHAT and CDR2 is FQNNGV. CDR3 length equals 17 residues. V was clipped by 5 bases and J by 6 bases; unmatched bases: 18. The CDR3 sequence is CASSPIPLPGGVDGYTF. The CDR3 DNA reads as TGTGCCAGCAGCCCAATACCTTTACCAGGGGGAGTGGATGGCTACACCTTC.

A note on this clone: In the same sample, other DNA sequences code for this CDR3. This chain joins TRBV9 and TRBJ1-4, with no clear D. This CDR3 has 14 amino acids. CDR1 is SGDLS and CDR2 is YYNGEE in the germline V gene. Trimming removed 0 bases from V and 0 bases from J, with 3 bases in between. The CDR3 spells CASSVAATNEKLFF. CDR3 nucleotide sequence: TGTGCCAGCAGCGTAGCGGCAACTAATGAAAAACTGTTTTTT.

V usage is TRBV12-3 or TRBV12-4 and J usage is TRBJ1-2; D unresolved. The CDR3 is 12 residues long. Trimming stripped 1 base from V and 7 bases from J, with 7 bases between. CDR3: CASSLGAVGYTF. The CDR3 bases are TGTGCCAGCAGTTTAGGCGCGGTTGGCTACACCTTC.

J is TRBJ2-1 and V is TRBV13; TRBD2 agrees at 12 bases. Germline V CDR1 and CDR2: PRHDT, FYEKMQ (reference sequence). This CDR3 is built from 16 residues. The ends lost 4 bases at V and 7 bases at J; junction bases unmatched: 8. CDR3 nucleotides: TGTGCCAGCAGCTCACAGACTAGCGGGAGAAGGAATGAGCAGTTCTTC. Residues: CASSSQTSGRRNEQFF.

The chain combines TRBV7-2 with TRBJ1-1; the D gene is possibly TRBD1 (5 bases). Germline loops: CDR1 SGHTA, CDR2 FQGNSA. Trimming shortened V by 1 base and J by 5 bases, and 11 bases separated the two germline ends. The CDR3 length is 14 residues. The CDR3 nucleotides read TGTGCCAGCAGCTTAGGACACAAGGGGACTGAAGCTTTCTTT. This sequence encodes CASSLGHKGTEAFF.

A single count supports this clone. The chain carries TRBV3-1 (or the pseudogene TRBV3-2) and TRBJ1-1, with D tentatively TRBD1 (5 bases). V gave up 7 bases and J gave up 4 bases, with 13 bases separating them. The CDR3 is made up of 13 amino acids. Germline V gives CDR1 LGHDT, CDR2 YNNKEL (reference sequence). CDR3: CASNLGASTEAFF. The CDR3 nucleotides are TGTGCCAGCAACCTAGGGGCGAGCACTGAAGCTTTCTTT.

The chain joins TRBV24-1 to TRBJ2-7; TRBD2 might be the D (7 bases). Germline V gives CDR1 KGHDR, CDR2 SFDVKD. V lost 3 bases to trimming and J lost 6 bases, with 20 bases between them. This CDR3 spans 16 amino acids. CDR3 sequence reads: CATSDPQGEGEAEQYF. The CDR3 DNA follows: TGTGCCACCAGTGATCCCCAAGGGGAGGGGGAGGCCGAGCAGTACTTC.

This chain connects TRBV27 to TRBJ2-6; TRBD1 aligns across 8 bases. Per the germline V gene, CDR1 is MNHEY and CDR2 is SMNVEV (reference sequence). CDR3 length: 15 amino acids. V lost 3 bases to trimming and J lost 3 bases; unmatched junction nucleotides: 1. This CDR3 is CASSFTGGGANVLTF. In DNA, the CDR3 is TGTGCCAGCAGTTTCACAGGGGGTGGGGCCAACGTCCTGACTTTC.

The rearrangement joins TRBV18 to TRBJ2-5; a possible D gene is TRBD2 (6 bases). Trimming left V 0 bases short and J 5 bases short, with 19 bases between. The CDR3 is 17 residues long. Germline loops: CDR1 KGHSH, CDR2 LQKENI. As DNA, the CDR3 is TGTGCCAGCTCACCACCGTGGAATAGCGGAGACGGGGAGACCCAGTACTTC. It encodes CASSPPWNSGDGETQYF.

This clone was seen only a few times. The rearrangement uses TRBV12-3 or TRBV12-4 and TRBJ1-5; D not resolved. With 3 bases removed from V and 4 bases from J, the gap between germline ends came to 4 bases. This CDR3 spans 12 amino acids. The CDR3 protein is CASSLRNQPQHF. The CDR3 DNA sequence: TGTGCCAGCAGTTTGAGGAATCAGCCCCAGCATTTT.

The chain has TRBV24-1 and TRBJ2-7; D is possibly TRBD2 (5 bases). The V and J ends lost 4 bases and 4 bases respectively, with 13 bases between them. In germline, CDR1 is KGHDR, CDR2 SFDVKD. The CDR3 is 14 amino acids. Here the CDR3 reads CATSEKQTTYEQYF. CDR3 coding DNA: TGTGCCACCAGTGAAAAACAGACTACTTACGAGCAGTACTTC.

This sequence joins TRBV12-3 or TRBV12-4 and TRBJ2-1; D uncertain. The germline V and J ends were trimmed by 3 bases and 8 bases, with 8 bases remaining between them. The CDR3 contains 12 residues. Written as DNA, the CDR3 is TGTGCCAGCAGTTTTTCCCGGGATGAGCAGTTCTTC. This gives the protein CASSFSRDEQFF.

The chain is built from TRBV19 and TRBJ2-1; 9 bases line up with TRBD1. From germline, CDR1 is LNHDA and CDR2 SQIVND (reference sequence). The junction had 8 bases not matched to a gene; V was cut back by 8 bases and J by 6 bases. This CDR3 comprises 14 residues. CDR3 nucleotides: TGTGCCAGTCGAGAAGGACAGGGGTTCAATGAGCAGTTCTTC. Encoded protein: CASREGQGFNEQFF.